The TCR beta chain under discussion was sequenced for a study of monozygotic twins with inflammatory bowel disease. Points from the study as a whole: Other individuals had fewer clonotypes in common with IBD patients than with healthy twins, especially with disease activity.

There are 17 residues in the CDR3. In germline, CDR1 is DFQATT, CDR2 SNEGSKA (reference sequence). A word on this clonotype: The antigen is unknown.

PCR of TCRalpha and TCRbeta cDNA was nested, with two rounds of about 15 and 9 cycles. TCRdb reprocessed the 5' RACE reads and keeps a single row for each CDR3 protein, giving no DNA. Its clone listing holds around 230,000 distinct CDR3 sequences. The sequence came from a human donor with ulcerative colitis or Crohn's disease, or a healthy co-twin of an affected twin (not recorded which). This chain joins TRBV20-1 and TRBJ1-6; the TCRdb call, TRBD1, lacks DNA for checking. Source material: blood. CDR3: CSALAGTGGFFDSPLHF.